This TCR beta chain was obtained from a study of T cells in Graves' hyperthyroidism and ophthalmopathy. Points from the study as a whole: Appearing also in blood were most of the thyroid clonotypes expanded above 0.001.

The source material, RNA transcripts, was used to amplify TCR beta CDR3 regions. First-round RT-PCR targeting the TCR CDR3 was performed with the HTBI primer set. TCRdb reprocessed the multiplex PCR reads with MiXCR, giving one entry per CDR3 protein. Found here are approximately 360,000 distinct CDR3 sequences, 20% to 25% of them singletons; the top ten hold more than 60%. V was cut by 6 bases and J by 3 bases, with 14 bases left in between. This CDR3 contains 13 residues. Germline loops: CDR1 DFQATT, CDR2 SNEGSKA (reference sequence). As for this clonotype: What it binds is unknown.

This TCR derives from a man in his forties or fifties with Graves' hyperthyroidism. V usage is TRBV20-1 and J usage is TRBJ1-2; D is uncertain. Sequencing used blood. The CDR3 spells CSAVNREDYGYTF. CDR3 bases: TGCAGTGCCGTGAATCGGGAGGACTATGGCTACACCTTC.